This T cell receptor beta chain was documented in a study of blood T cell repertoires in COVID-19. Study details: Some COVID-19 samples were acute and others convalescent; all came from the United States, Italy and Spain. PBMCs, B-cell-depleted T cells, or T cells provided the cDNA or gDNA that made up the material.

As handled by the study authors: Estimation of nucleated cell counts relied on the amplification of reference gene primers. This table comes from immunoSEQ multiplex PCR, and its TCRdb copy is limited to in-frame clones, with some not included. Clone size and the V and J calls come from that table; the DNA yielded D and trimming. The data contain about 160,000 clones, around 90% of them singletons. V shed 5 bases, J shed 2 bases, and the junction held 11 bases outside the gene matches. Germline V gives CDR1 MGHRA, CDR2 YSYEKL. This CDR3 is 17 amino acids long. The rearrangement uses TRBV4-1 and TRBJ2-5, with 10 bases fitting TRBD2. Sequencing was carried out using peripheral blood. The sequence was collected from a woman aged 55-70 years who had recovered from COVID-19. CDR3 amino acids: CASSKWPSGGRQETQYF. The CDR3 nucleotides read TGCGCCAGCAGCAAATGGCCTAGCGGGGGACGTCAAGAGACCCAGTACTTC.